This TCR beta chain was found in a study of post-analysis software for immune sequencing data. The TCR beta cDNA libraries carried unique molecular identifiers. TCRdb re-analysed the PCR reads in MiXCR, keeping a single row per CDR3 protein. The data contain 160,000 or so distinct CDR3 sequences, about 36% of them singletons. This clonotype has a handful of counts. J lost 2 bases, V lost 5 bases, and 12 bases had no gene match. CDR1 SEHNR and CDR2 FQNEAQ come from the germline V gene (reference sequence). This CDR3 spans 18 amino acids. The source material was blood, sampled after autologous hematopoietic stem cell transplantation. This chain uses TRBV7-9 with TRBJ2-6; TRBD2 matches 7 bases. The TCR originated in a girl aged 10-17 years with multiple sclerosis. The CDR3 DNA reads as TGTGCCAGCAGCCATTGGGGAGGGGCAGGTCCTGGGGCCAACGTCCTGACTTTC. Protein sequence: CASSHWGGAGPGANVLTF.